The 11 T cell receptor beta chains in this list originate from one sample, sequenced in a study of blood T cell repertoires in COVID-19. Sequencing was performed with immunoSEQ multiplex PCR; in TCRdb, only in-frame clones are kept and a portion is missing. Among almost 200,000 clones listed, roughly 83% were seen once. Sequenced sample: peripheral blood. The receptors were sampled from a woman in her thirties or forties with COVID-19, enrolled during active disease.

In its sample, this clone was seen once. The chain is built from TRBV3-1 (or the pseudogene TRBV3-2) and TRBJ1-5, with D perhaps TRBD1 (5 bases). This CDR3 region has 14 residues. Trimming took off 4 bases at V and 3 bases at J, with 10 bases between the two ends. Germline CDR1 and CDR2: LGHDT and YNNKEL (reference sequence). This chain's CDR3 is CASSLSGDNQPQHF. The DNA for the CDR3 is TGTGCCAGCAGCCTCTCGGGGGACAATCAGCCCCAGCATTTT.

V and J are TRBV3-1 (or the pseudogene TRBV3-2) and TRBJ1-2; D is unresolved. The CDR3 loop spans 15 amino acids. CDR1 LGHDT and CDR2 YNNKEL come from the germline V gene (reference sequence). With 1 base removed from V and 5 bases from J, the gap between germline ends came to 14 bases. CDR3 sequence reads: CASSQGRGYPYGYTF. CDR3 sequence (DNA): TGTGCCAGCAGCCAAGGAAGAGGTTACCCATATGGCTACACCTTC.

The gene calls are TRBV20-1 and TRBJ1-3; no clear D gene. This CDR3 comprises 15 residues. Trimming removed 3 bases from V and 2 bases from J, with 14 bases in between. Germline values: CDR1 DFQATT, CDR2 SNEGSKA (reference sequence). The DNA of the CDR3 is TGCAGTGCTAGTCCGGGAGTATTCACTGGAAACACCATATATTTT. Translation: CSASPGVFTGNTIYF.

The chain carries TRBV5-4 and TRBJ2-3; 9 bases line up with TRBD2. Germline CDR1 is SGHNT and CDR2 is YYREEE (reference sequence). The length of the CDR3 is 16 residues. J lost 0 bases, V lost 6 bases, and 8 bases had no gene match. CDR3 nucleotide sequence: TGTGCCAGCAAGCGGGGGGCTAGCGGGAGCACAGATACGCAGTATTTT. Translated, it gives CASKRGASGSTDTQYF.

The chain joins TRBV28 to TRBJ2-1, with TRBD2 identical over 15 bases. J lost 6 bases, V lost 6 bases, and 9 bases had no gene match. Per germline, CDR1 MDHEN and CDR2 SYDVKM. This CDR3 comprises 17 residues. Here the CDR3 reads CASRGRTSGRAINEQFF. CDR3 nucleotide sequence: TGTGCCAGCAGAGGCAGGACTAGCGGGAGGGCTATCAATGAGCAGTTCTTC.

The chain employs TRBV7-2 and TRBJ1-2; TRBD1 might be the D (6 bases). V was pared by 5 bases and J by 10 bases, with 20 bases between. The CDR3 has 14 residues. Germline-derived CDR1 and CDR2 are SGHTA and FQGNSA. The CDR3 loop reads CASSPTRIRGVYTF. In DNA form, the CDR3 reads TGTGCCAGCAGCCCGACCCGAATCAGGGGAGTCTACACCTTC.

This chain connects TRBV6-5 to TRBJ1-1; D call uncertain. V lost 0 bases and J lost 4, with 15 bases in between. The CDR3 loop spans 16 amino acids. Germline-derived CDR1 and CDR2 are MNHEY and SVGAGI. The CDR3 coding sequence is TGTGCCAGCAGTTACTCGATCCAGGACTCAGGCACTGAAGCTTTCTTT. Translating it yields CASSYSIQDSGTEAFF.

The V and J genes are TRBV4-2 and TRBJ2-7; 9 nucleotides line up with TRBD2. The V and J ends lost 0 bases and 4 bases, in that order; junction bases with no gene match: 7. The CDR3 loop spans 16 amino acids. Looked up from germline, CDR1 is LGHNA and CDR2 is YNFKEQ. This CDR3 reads CASSQDWAGGIYEQYF. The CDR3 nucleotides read TGTGCCAGCAGCCAAGATTGGGCGGGGGGGATATACGAGCAGTACTTC.

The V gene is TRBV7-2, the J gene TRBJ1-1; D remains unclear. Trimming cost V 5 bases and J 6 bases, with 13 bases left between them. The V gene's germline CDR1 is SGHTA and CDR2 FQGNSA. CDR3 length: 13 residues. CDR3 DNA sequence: TGTGCCAGCAGCCCCTCAGCGAAGGCTGAAGCTTTCTTT. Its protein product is CASSPSAKAEAFF.

CDR3 loop: CASSIQTSSYNEQFF. In DNA, the CDR3 is TGCGCCAGCAGCATACAGACTAGCTCCTACAATGAGCAGTTCTTC. The V gene is TRBV5-1, the J gene TRBJ2-1, with D tentatively TRBD2 (6 bases). The CDR3 is 15 amino acids. Trimming took 4 bases from V and 0 from J, leaving 11 bases between them. The germline V gene has CDR1 SGHRS and CDR2 YFSETQ.

The CDR3 reads CASSFGGANEKLFF. CDR3 coding DNA: TGTGCCAGTAGTTTTGGGGGGGCGAATGAAAAACTGTTTTTT. V and J are TRBV19 and TRBJ1-4; possible D gene TRBD1, 6 bases. With 5 bases removed from V and 5 bases from J, the gap between germline ends came to 12 bases. Germline V gene data show CDR1 as LNHDA and CDR2 as SQIVND (reference sequence). The CDR3 spans 14 residues.